This T cell receptor beta chain was obtained from a study of blood T cell repertoires in COVID-19. Turning to the study itself: The United States, Italy and Spain were the sources of the acute and convalescent COVID-19 samples. The analysed material was cDNA or gDNA that came from T cells, B-cell-depleted T cells, or PBMCs.

Per the study methods: Amplification of reference gene primers provided the estimated nucleated cell counts. This table comes from immunoSEQ multiplex PCR, and its TCRdb copy is limited to in-frame clones, with some not included. D and trimming come from the DNA, and the V and J calls and clone size come from that table. This table holds around 150,000 clones, approximately 82% found once. The V end was cut by 5 bases, the J end by 5 bases, with 13 bases between. There are 13 residues in the CDR3. Per the germline V gene, CDR1 is SEHNR and CDR2 is FQNEAQ (reference sequence). Sequenced material: peripheral blood. This rearrangement joins TRBV7-9 to TRBJ2-7, with D possibly matching TRBD2 (5 bases). This receptor was obtained from a woman aged 80 or over with acute or convalescent COVID-19. The DNA for the CDR3 is TGTGCCAGCAGCCCAGAGGACGGGGACGAGCAGTACTTC. Residues: CASSPEDGDEQYF.